This T cell receptor beta chain was recovered during a study of T-cell reconstitution after alpha-beta-depleted transplantation in children. The sample holds a few counts of this clonotype. Germline CDR1 LGHDT, CDR2 YNNKEL (reference sequence). The CDR3 sequence is 17 residues long. V lost 10 bases to trimming and J lost 5 bases, with 27 bases between them. Using unique molecular identifiers, the investigators prepared the TCRbeta library. Via MiXCR, TCRdb re-called the PCR reads, giving one row per CDR3 protein. The sample lists about 200,000 distinct CDR3 sequences, 14% to 15% occurring once. This clonotype was sampled from a human donor who donated a stem cell graft to a child with acute lymphoblastic leukemia. The source material was PBMCs from the stem cell graft donor, sampled from the stem cell graft. The chain has TRBV3-1 and TRBJ2-4; D is perhaps TRBD1 or TRBD2 (5 bases each). The CDR3: CATCQGTRLGNQNIQYF. The CDR3 DNA sequence: TGTGCCACCTGCCAAGGGACGAGACTGGGAAACCAAAACATTCAGTACTTC.